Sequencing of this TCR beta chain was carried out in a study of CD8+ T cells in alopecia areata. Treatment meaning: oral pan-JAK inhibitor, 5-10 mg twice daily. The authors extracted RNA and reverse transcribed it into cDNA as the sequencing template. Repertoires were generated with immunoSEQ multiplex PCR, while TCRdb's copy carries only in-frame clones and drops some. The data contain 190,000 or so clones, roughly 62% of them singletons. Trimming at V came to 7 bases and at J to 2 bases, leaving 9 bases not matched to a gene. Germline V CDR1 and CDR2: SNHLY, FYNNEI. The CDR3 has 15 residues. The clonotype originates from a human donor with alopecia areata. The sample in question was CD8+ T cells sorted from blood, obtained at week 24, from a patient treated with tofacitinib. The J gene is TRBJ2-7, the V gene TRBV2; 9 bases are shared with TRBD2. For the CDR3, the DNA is TGTGCCAGCACAGTTCTAGCGGGGTCAACCTACGAGCAGTACTTC. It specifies CASTVLAGSTYEQYF.